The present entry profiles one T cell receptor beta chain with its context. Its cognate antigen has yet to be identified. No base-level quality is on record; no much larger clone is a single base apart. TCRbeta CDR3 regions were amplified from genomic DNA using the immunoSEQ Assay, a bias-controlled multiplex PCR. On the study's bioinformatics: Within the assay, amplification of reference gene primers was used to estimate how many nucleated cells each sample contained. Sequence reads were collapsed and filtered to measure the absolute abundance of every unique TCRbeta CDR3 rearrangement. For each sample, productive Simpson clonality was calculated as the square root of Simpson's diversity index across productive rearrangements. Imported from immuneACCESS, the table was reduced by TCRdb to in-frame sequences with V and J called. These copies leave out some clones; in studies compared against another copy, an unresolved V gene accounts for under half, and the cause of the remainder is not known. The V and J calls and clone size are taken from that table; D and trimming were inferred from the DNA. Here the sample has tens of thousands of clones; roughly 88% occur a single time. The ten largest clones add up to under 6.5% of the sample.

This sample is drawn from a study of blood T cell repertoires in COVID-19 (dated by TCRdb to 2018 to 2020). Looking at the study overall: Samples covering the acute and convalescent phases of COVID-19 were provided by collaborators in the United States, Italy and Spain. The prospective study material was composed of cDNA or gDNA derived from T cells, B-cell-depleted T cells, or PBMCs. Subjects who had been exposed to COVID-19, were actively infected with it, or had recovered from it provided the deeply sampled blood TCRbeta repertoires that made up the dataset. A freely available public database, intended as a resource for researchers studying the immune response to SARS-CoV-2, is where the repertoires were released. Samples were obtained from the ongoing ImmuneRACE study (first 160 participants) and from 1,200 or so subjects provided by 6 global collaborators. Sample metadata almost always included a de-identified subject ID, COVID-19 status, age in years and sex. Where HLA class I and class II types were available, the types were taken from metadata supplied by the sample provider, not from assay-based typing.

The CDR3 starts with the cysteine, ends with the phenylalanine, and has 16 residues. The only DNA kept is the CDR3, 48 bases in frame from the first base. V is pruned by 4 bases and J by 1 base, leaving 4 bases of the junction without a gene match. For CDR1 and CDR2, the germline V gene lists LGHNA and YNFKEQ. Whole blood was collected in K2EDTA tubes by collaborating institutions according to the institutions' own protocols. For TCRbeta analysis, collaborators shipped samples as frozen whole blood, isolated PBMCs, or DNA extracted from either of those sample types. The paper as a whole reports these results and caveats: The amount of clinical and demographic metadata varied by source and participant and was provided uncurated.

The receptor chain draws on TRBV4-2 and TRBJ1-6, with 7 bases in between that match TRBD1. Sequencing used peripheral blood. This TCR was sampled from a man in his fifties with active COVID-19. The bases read TGTGCCAGCAGCCCGACAGGGAGGTCCTATAATTCACCCCTCCACTTT. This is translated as CASSPTGRSYNSPLHF.